This T cell receptor beta chain appears in the sequencing data of a study of Graves' ophthalmopathy and Graves' hyperthyroidism. CDR1 ENHRY and CDR2 SYGVKD come from the germline V gene. This CDR3 region has 16 residues. The J segment lost 2 bases and the V segment lost 6 bases, leaving 9 bases of the junction unmatched. By definition, stable hyperthyroidism involved no ophthalmopathy within 18 months of follow-up. PBMCs originated in less than 11 ml of fresh peripheral blood. RNA transcripts were the template, and TCR beta CDR3 regions were amplified from them. Second-round multiplex PCR came after first-round RT-PCR with HTBI primers. TCRdb used MiXCR to reprocess the multiplex PCR reads, holding one entry per CDR3 protein. The table lists roughly 400,000 distinct CDR3 sequences, roughly 15% of them singletons. This clonotype was seen ten or more times. Its antigen is not identified. Study-wide findings and caveats: Ophthalmopathy could be told apart from stable hyperthyroidism by a 13-signature model (87.88% sensitivity, roughly 80% specificity).

This TCR was sampled from an adult woman with stable Graves' hyperthyroidism. V and J are TRBV10-3 and TRBJ2-3, with 9 bases identical to TRBD2. Sequenced sample: peripheral blood. CDR3 in DNA: TGTGCCATCAGCCCTAGCGGGAACGGACCCACAGATACGCAGTATTTT. Amino acid sequence: CAISPSGNGPTDTQYF.